This TCR beta chain derives from a study of shared clonotypes between healthy human individuals. Study outcomes and limitations: When compared with the clonotypes that were shared by all four sorted-subset donors, the non-shared clonotypes turned out to have lower generation probabilities.

Clones were read by immunoSEQ multiplex PCR, and TCRdb kept only the in-frame ones, dropping some. This sample has approximately 2,000,000 clones, with around 93% found just once. The CDR3 consists of 16 residues. The V segment lost 8 bases and the J segment 5 bases; nucleotides outside the gene matches: 16. Germline CDR1 is MNHEY and CDR2 is SMNVEV (reference sequence). Naivety among CD8 cells was defined by CD45RO negativity and positive CCR7 selection, thereby excluding terminally differentiated effector memory CD45RA+ cells. Healthy HIV-negative adults with no recent acute infections or vaccinations were recruited as donors. About this clone itself: Its antigen is as yet unknown.

The sample taken for sequencing was naive CD8+ T cells from PBMCs. This sequence was found in a man between 18 and 29 years old in good health. Some clones in this sample may be carry-over from other donors' samples. The gene calls are TRBV27 and TRBJ1-1; TRBD1 matches 8 bases. The CDR3 is CASDHAGGGGSTEAFF. The CDR3, as DNA: TGTGCCAGCGACCACGCAGGGGGCGGTGGGTCGACTGAAGCTTTCTTT.